This record concerns one TCR beta chain sequence. The germline V gene has CDR1 SGHTA and CDR2 FQGNSA. V was pared by 5 bases and J by 4 bases, with 4 bases of the junction left unmatched. CDR3 length: 15 residues. This entry belongs to a study of blood T cell repertoires in COVID-19. In the study overall: Spain, Italy and the United States supplied samples that represented acute and convalescent COVID-19. The cDNA or gDNA used as material had been derived from T cells, B-cell-depleted T cells, or PBMCs.

Per the study methods: Using reference gene primer amplification, nucleated cell counts were estimated. Libraries were prepared by immunoSEQ multiplex PCR; TCRdb keeps only in-frame clonotypes and omits some of them. Clone size and V and J calls were adopted from that table, with D and trimming inferred from the DNA. The table includes hundreds of thousands of clones, more than 75% detected once. The sample consisted of peripheral blood. The chain has TRBV7-2 and TRBJ2-3; TRBD2 matches 12 bases. The source is a man in his 70s with acute or convalescent COVID-19. The CDR3 loop reads CASSAGLAGPDTQYF. The DNA for the CDR3 is TGTGCCAGCAGCGCAGGACTAGCGGGACCAGATACGCAGTATTTT.